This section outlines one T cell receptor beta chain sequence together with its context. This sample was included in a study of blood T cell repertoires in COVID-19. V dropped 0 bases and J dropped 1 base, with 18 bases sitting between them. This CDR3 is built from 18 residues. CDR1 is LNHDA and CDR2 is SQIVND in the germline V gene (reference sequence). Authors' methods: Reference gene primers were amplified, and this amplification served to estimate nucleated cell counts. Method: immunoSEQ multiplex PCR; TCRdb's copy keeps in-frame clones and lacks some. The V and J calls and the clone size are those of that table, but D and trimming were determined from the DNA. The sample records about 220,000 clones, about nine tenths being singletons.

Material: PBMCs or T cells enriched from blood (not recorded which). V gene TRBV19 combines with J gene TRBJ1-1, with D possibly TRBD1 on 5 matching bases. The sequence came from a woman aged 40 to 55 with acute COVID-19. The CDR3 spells CASSIDRLAGATNTEAFF. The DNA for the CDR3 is TGTGCCAGTAGTATAGATCGTTTGGCTGGGGCGACGAACACTGAAGCTTTCTTT.